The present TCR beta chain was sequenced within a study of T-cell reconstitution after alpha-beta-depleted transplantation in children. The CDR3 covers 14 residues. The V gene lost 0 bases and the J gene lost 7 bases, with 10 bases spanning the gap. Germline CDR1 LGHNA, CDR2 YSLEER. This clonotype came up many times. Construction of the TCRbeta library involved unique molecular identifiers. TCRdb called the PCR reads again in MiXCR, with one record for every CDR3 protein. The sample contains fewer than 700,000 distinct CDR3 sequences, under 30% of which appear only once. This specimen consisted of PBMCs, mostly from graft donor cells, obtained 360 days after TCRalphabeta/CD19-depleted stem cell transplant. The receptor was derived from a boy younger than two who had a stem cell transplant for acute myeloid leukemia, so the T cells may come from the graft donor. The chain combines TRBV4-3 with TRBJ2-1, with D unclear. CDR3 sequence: CASSQDVQRNEQFF. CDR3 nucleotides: TGCGCCAGCAGCCAAGATGTTCAGAGGAATGAGCAGTTCTTC.